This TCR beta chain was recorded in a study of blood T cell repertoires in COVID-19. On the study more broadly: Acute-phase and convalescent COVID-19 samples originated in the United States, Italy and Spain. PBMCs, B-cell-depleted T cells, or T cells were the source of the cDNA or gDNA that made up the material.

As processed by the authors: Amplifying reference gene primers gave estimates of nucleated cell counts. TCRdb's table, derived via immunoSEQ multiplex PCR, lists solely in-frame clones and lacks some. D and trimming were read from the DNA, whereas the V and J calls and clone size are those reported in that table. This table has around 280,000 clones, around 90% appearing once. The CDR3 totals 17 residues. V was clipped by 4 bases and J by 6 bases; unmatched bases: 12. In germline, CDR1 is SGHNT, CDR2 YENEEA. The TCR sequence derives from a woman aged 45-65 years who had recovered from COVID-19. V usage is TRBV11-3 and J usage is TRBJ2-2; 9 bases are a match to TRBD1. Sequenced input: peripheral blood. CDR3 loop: CASSSSGTGLFAGELFF. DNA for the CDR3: TGTGCCAGCAGCTCCTCCGGGACAGGGTTGTTTGCCGGGGAGCTGTTTTTT. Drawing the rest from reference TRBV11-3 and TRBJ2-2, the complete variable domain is EAGVVQSPRYKIIEKKQPVAFWCNPISGHNTLYWYLQNLGQGPELLIRYENEEAVDDSQLPKDRFSAERLKGVDSTLKIQPAELGDSAVYLCASSSSGTGLFAGELFFGEGSRLTVL.